Given below is one T cell receptor beta chain in context. The sample belongs to a study of siplizumab effects on memory and regulatory T cells. Profiling relied on immunoSEQ multiplex PCR, and the TCRdb table lists in-frame clones only, not all of them. The sample contains about 52,000 clones, roughly 97% of which appear only once. The germline CDR1 and CDR2 sequences are SGHTA and FQGNSA. The CDR3 runs 13 residues. V lost 4 bases and J 5 bases, leaving 11 bases between the germline ends. Sequenced input: naive CD4+ T cells sorted from blood. The chain combines TRBV7-2 with TRBJ2-5, with D possibly TRBD1 on 6 matching bases. The sequence was collected from a human donor in good health. CDR3 nucleotides: TGTGCCAGCAGCTACCAGGGGACGGAGACCCAGTACTTC. Translation gives CASSYQGTETQYF.